This section outlines one T cell receptor beta chain sequence together with its context. No cognate antigen has been identified for it. It has no much larger one-base neighbor in the sample; base qualities were not kept. Relative to germline, V is missing 4 bases and J is missing 1 base, with 8 bases of the junction outside any gene match. The CDR3, from cysteine to phenylalanine, totals 17 residues. Only the CDR3 DNA is retained, 51 bases long and in frame from the first base. CDR1 and CDR2, looked up from the germline V gene (reference sequence), are SEHNR and FQNEAQ. This specimen comes from a study of Ad26.COV2.S vaccination and SARS-CoV-2 variants (dated by TCRdb to about 2021). Background on the whole study: Donors in the vaccine arm were drawn from COV1001, a phase I-IIa trial of Ad26.COV2.S in healthy adults that was multicentre, randomized, double-blind and placebo-controlled. Ad26.COV2.S was administered intramuscularly at 5 x 10^10 or 1 x 10^11 viral particles, either as a single shot or as two shots given 56 days apart. TCRbeta repertoire sequencing was used to assess the specificity and breadth of SARS-CoV-2-reactive T cell receptors after Ad26.COV2.S vaccination. A total of approximately 30 samples were included in the TCR-sequenced set, comprising around 19 Ad26.COV2.S vaccine recipients, 5 placebo recipients and 8 SARS-CoV-2 convalescent individuals. Trial participants were randomized into five groups of five, in which low-dose or high-dose Ad26.COV2.S was given once or twice, or placebo was given on both occasions. Throughout the experiments and outcome assessment, investigators stayed blinded to trial group allocation.

The treatment or condition label on this specimen signifies: about 20 received Ad26.COV2.S at low or high dose, single or two shots; roughly five received placebo; per-sample allocation not given. Repertoires of vaccine and placebo recipients were sequenced from samples taken on day 63 after the first injection. Between 29 July and 7 August 2020, Cohort 1b enrolled approximately 26 adults aged 18-55 years at one site in Boston, USA. Ad26.COV2.S was a replication-incompetent adenovirus type 26 vector that expressed a prefusion-stabilized SARS-CoV-2 spike protein derived from the original Wuhan strain. Results the study describes overall, beyond this receptor: According to the authors, total T cell responses may have been underestimated by the TCR breadth and depth analyses. After vaccination, substantial breadth of spike-specific CD8+ and CD4+ T cell responses was reported. Vaccine and placebo recipients had similar non-spike TCR breadth, a finding consistent with the vaccine containing only spike. The study was not powered for comparison of responses between vaccine doses or regimens. Compared with placebo recipients, Ad26.COV2.S recipients showed higher spike-specific TCR breadth (P = 0.0014).

The immunoSEQ Assay was the method used to sequence TCRbeta CDR3 regions. After extraction, genomic DNA underwent amplification by bias-controlled multiplex PCR, followed by high-throughput sequencing. The original methods were these. Collapsing and filtering of sequences were performed to quantify the absolute abundance of each unique TCRbeta CDR3 region. Usable DNA was measured by amplifying reference genes present in all nucleated cells, and TCRbeta template counts were normalized to that usable DNA to estimate T cell fraction. Repertoire TCRs were annotated as SARS-CoV-2-specific by exact matching of V gene, CDR3 amino acid sequence and J gene to a known reactive TCR set. The reference SARS-CoV-2 TCR set was obtained from MIRA and was filtered for enrichment in COVID-19-positive ImmuneCODE repertoires, whereby public or cross-reactive TCRs were removed. Based on the MIRA antigens, annotated TCRs were further analysed at the level of specific ORF or position within ORF. Breadth was defined as annotated unique rearrangements over total unique productive rearrangements; depth was the summed frequency of those rearrangements. Two-sided Wilcoxon rank-sum tests were used to compare TCR breadth between groups. TCRdb took over this immuneACCESS table, retaining in-frame rearrangements with V and J assigned. Such tables are incomplete; in checked studies, under half of the missing clones stem from an unresolved V gene, and the remainder is unexplained. That table gives V, J and clone size, and the DNA gave D and trimming. The sample table contains 200,000 to 250,000 clones; only one count was recorded for around 89% of them. The ten most abundant clones make up approximately 12% of the sample.

The sequences come from peripheral blood, collected in a trial of Ad26.COV2.S vaccine versus placebo. The TCR originated in a person between 18 and 65 years old who received the Ad26.COV2.S COVID-19 vaccine or a placebo. The chain employs TRBV7-9 and TRBJ2-2; TRBD2 aligns with 8 central bases. CDR3 protein: CASSYPGLAGNTGELFF. The DNA reads as follows: TGTGCCAGCAGCTACCCAGGCCTAGCGGGGAACACCGGGGAGCTGTTTTTT.